The 14 T cell receptor beta chains given below trace back to one sample, sequenced in a study of blood T cell repertoires in COVID-19 (TCRdb year 2020). To prepare the library, the immunoSEQ multiplex PCR assay was applied. Imported from immuneACCESS, the table was reduced by TCRdb to in-frame sequences with V and J called. These copies leave out some clones; in studies compared against another copy, an unresolved V gene accounts for under half, and the cause of the remainder is not known. Recorded for this sample are around 700,000 clones; 75% to 90% of them occurred a single time. Of the sample, around 0.3% is held by the ten largest clones. Material: peripheral blood. Source of these receptors: a woman younger than 35 with acute or convalescent COVID-19.

The chain joins TRBV7-3 to TRBJ2-2; 10 positions agree with TRBD1. J lost 14 bases, V lost 4 bases, and 4 bases had no gene match. The germline CDR1 and CDR2 sequences are SGHTA and FQGTGA. This CDR3 has 12 amino acids. The CDR3 is CASSWDRGRLFF. CDR3 DNA sequence: TGTGCCAGCAGCTGGGACAGGGGACGTCTGTTTTTT.

V usage is TRBV12-3 or TRBV12-4 and J usage is TRBJ2-2; 8 bases agree with TRBD2. The V and J ends lost 6 bases and 6 bases, in that order; junction bases with no gene match: 3. There are 13 residues in the CDR3. The CDR3 nucleotides read TGTGCCAGCAGGCGACTAGCGTCCGGGGAGCTGTTTTTT. This translates into CASRRLASGELFF.

The chain joins TRBV6-4 to TRBJ2-1; 11 bases align to TRBD2. Germline CDR1 MRHNA, CDR2 SNTAGT. This CDR3 spans 15 amino acids. V shed 6 bases and J 7 bases; nucleotides not matched to a gene: 8. The CDR3 nucleotides are TGTGCCAGCAGGGGACCCGGGACTAGCGGTAATGAGCAGTTCTTC. This translates into CASRGPGTSGNEQFF.

The rearrangement links TRBV6-1 to TRBJ1-5; 8 bases are a match to TRBD1. Germline V gene sequence: CDR1 MNHNS, CDR2 SASEGT. The CDR3 has 17 residues. The trim removed 4 bases at V and 1 base at J, leaving 9 bases unmatched. The CDR3 bases are TGTGCCAGCAGTGTTGACAGGGGAAGGGGGAGCAATCAGCCCCAGCATTTT. This codes for CASSVDRGRGSNQPQHF.

This chain connects TRBV7-6 to TRBJ2-3, with D perhaps TRBD2 (7 bases). This CDR3 is built from 14 residues. Germline V CDR1 and CDR2: SGHVS, FNYEAQ. V lost 5 bases to trimming and J lost 7 bases, with 16 bases between them. The CDR3 nucleotides read TGTGCCAGCAGCCGGGGGGCAGTGGGGAATACGCAGTATTTT. Translating it yields CASSRGAVGNTQYF. Complete variable domain (other parts from reference TRBV7-6 and TRBJ2-3): GAGVSQSPRYKVTKRGQDVALRCDPISGHVSLYWYRQALGQGPEFLTYFNYEAQQDKSGLPNDRFSAERPEGSISTLTIQRTEQRDSAMYRCASSRGAVGNTQYFGPGTRLTVL.

This chain uses TRBV15 with TRBJ2-7, with a tentative D call TRBD1 (6 bases). The V gene's germline CDR1 is LNHNV and CDR2 YYDKDF (reference sequence). Trimming cost V 1 base and J 0 bases, with 7 bases left between them. CDR3 length: 14 residues. CDR3 sequence reads: CATSRGDNSYEQYF. The CDR3 bases are TGTGCCACCAGCAGAGGGGACAACTCCTACGAGCAGTACTTC.

The V call is TRBV4-1, the J call TRBJ1-2; D unresolved. The CDR3 has 14 residues. V lost 0 bases to trimming and J lost 4 bases, with 9 bases between them. Germline V CDR1 and CDR2: MGHRA, YSYEKL. The CDR3 coding sequence is TGCGCCAGCAGCCAAGATGAGGGCCGCTATGGCTACACCTTC. Translating gives CASSQDEGRYGYTF.

The chain joins TRBV19 to TRBJ1-1, with a weak D call TRBD1 (5 bases). CDR1 and CDR2 (germline): LNHDA, SQIVND (reference sequence). The CDR3 totals 14 residues. V was pared by 7 bases and J by 0 bases, with 12 bases between. Written as DNA, the CDR3 is TGTGCCAGTACAGTGACAGCGATGAACACTGAAGCTTTCTTT. This translates into CASTVTAMNTEAFF.

The rearrangement joins TRBV25-1 to TRBJ2-1; possibly TRBD2 for D (5 bases). This CDR3 has 10 residues. V was shortened by 10 bases and J by 9 bases, with 10 bases between the two germline ends. Germline CDR1 and CDR2: MGHDK and SYGVNS. The CDR3 reads CATWAGEQFF. The CDR3 DNA sequence: TGTGCCACTTGGGCGGGTGAGCAGTTCTTC.

V usage is TRBV5-4 and J usage is TRBJ1-2, with D uncertain. CDR1 and CDR2 from the germline V gene are SGHNT and YYREEE (reference sequence). This CDR3 comprises 14 residues. V was cut by 0 bases and J by 8 bases, with 14 bases left in between. CDR3 nucleotides: TGTGCCAGCAGCTTGGCTGGCACATCTAGGGGCTACACCTTC. It translates to CASSLAGTSRGYTF.

This CDR3 reads CASSAGTGGADGYTF. CDR3 DNA: TGTGCCAGCAGCGCCGGGACAGGGGGCGCCGACGGCTACACCTTC. The chain recombines TRBV6-4 with TRBJ1-2, with 12 bases that match TRBD1. Germline assignment: CDR1 MRHNA and CDR2 SNTAGT. This CDR3 region has 15 residues. Trimming cost V 6 bases and J 8 bases; bases outside gene matches: 10.

The chain uses TRBV3-1 (or the pseudogene TRBV3-2) and TRBJ2-2, with D possibly being TRBD1 (5 bases). The germline V gene encodes CDR1 LGHDT and CDR2 YNNKEL (reference sequence). The V end was cut by 7 bases, the J end by 1 base, with 13 bases between. There are 15 residues in the CDR3. For the CDR3, the DNA is TGTGCCAGCAAGTTGGACATAGAGAACACCGGGGAGCTGTTTTTT. This gives the protein CASKLDIENTGELFF.

This clone was found once. The chain is built from TRBV7-8 and TRBJ2-3, with 12 bases that match TRBD2. The CDR3 has 16 amino acids. Trimming cost V 5 bases and J 4 bases; bases outside gene matches: 7. CDR1 and CDR2 (germline): SGHVS, FQNEAQ. The DNA for the CDR3 is TGTGCCAGCAGCCCTCGGACTAGCGGGGTATCAGATACGCAGTATTTT. Translation: CASSPRTSGVSDTQYF.

This clone was recorded only once. CDR3 DNA sequence: TGCAGCGCCCCAGGCCCTAGCGGGGGGGCGGGGACCCAGTACTTC. Its protein is CSAPGPSGGAGTQYF. The V gene is TRBV29-1, the J gene TRBJ2-5; TRBD2 matches at 12 bases. Germline-derived CDR1 and CDR2 are SQVTM and ANQGSEA. This CDR3 contains 15 residues. Unmatched junction bases numbered 13, after V lost 7 bases and J lost 7 bases.